This TCR beta chain was identified in a study of T cell repertoires in cytomegalovirus infection. Looking at the study overall: Public TCR beta signatures were indicative of both CMV infection and a matching HLA type.

TCRdb processed the reads anew with MiXCR; each CDR3 protein has one entry. The table shows fewer than 550,000 distinct CDR3 sequences, with 31% occurring only once. On this clonotype: Its antigen is not identified.

Study findings and constraints: Cumulative frequency (of public TCR beta family members) identified carriers of CMV plus the relevant HLA. CMV-specific HLA-C-restricted TCR beta clonotypes dominated the ex vivo response.

The ends were cut back, 6 bases at V and 7 bases at J, with 21 bases in the middle. The germline CDR1 and CDR2 sequences are MNHNS and SASEGT. The CDR3 totals 15 residues. The sample comprised PBMCs. The rearrangement links TRBV6-1 to TRBJ1-2, with D possibly being TRBD1 (5 bases). This receptor was obtained from a human donor in good health (CMV status not recorded). Some clones in this sample may be carry-over from other donors' samples. The CDR3 DNA reads TGTGCCAGCAGGCCGGGACCGACGCTTTCCCTTGGCTACACCTTC. Translating gives CASRPGPTLSLGYTF.